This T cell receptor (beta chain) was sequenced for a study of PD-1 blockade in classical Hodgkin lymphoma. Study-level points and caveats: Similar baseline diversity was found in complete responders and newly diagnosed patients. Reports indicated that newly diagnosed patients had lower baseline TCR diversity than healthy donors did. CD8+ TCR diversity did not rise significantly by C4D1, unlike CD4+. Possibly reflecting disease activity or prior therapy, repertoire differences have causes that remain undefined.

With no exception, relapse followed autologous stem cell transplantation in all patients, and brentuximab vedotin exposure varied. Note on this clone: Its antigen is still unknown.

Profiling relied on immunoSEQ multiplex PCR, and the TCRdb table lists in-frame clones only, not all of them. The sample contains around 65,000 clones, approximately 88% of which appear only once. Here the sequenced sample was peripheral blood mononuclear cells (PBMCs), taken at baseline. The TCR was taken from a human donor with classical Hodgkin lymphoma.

This chain's CDR3 is CASSFRGRDGYTF. CDR3 nucleotides: TGTGCCAGCAGTTTTCGGGGGCGGGATGGCTACACCTTC. The rearrangement joins TRBV6-5 to TRBJ1-2, with D possibly matching TRBD1 (6 bases). The CDR3 totals 13 residues. Germline V CDR1 and CDR2: MNHEY, SVGAGI. Trimming cost V 4 bases and J 6 bases, with 12 bases left between them.